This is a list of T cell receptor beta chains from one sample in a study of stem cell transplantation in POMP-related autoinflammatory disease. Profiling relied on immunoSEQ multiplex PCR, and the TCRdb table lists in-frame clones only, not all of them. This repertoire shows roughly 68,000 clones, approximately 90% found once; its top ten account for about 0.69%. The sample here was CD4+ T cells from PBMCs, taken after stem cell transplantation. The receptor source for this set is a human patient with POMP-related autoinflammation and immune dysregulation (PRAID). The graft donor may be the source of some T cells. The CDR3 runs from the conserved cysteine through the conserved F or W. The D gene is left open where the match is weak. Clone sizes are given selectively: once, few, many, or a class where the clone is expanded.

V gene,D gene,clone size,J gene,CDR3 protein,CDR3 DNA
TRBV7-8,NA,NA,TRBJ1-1,CASSLEIRYTEAFF,TGTGCCAGCAGCTTAGAAATACGGTACACTGAAGCTTTCTTT
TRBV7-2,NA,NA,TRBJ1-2,CASSWDSNYGYTF,TGTGCCAGCAGCTGGGATTCTAACTATGGCTACACCTTC
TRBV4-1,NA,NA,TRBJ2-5,CASSQDPGQQETQYF,TGCGCCAGCAGCCAAGATCCAGGACAGCAAGAGACCCAGTACTTC
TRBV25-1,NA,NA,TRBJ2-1,CASSEFNEQFF,TGTGCCAGCAGTGAATTCAATGAGCAGTTCTTC
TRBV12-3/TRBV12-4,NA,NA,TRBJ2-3,CASSPTGTDTQYF,TGTGCCAGCAGCCCAACAGGGACAGATACGCAGTATTTT
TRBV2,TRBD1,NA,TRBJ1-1,CASSSPPGQGIRNTEAFF,TGTGCCAGCAGTTCACCCCCGGGACAGGGGATCCGGAACACTGAAGCTTTCTTT
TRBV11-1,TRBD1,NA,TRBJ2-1,CASSQGVSEQFF,TGTGCCAGCTCACAGGGGGTTAGTGAGCAGTTCTTC
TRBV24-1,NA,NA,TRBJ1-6,CATQRSYNSPLHF,TGTGCCACCCAGAGGTCCTATAATTCACCCCTCCACTTT
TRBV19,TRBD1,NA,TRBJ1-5,CASSTQGAGSQPQHF,TGTGCCAGTAGTACCCAGGGGGCGGGTAGTCAGCCCCAGCATTTT
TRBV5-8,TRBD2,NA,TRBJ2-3,CASGLAGGPSTDTQYF,TGTGCCAGCGGACTAGCGGGGGGTCCCAGCACAGATACGCAGTATTTT
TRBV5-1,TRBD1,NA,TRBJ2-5,CASSWGTGVETQYF,TGCGCCAGCAGCTGGGGGACAGGGGTAGAGACCCAGTACTTC
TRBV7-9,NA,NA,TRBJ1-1,CASSLDRVTEAFF,TGTGCCAGCAGCTTAGATCGGGTGACTGAAGCTTTCTTT
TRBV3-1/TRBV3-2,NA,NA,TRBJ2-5,CASSFRADQETQYF,TGTGCCAGCAGCTTCCGGGCCGACCAAGAGACCCAGTACTTC
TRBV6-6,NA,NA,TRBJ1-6,CASRSSYNSPLHF,TGTGCCAGCAGGAGCTCCTATAATTCACCCCTCCACTTT
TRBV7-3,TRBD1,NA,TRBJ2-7,CASRDPGTGREQYF,TGTGCCAGCAGGGACCCCGGGACAGGGCGCGAGCAGTACTTC
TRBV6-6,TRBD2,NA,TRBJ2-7,CASSYSGLAGYEQYF,TGTGCCAGCAGTTACTCGGGACTAGCGGGGTACGAGCAGTACTTC
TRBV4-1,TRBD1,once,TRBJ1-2,CASSSPGTGIGYTF,TGCGCCAGCAGCTCCCCCGGGACAGGGATTGGCTACACCTTC
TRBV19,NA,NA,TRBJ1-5,CASTDVGSYQPQHF,TGTGCCAGTACCGATGTGGGGTCCTATCAGCCCCAGCATTTT
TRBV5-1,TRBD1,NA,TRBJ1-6,CASSTRQGNNSPLHF,TGCGCCAGCAGCACAAGACAGGGAAATAATTCACCCCTCCACTTT
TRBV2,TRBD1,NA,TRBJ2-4,CASSGGDRAVRF,TGTGCCAGCAGTGGAGGGGACAGGGCGGTTCGCTTC
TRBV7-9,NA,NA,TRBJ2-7,CASSEKDISTYEQYF,TGTGCCAGCAGCGAAAAGGACATCAGTACCTACGAGCAGTACTTC
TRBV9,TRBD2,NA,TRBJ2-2,CASSVSGGTGELFF,TGTGCCAGCAGCGTCTCGGGGGGCACCGGGGAGCTGTTTTTT
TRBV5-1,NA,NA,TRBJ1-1,CASTREGWSTEAFF,TGCGCCAGCACCCGAGAGGGGTGGAGCACTGAAGCTTTCTTT
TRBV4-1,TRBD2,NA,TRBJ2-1,CASSQGGLAGDHSSYNEQFF,TGCGCCAGCAGCCAAGGGGGACTAGCGGGAGACCACAGCTCCTACAATGAGCAGTTCTTC
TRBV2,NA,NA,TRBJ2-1,CASRGVGGGLVDEQFF,TGTGCCAGCAGGGGGGTAGGGGGAGGACTAGTAGATGAGCAGTTCTTC
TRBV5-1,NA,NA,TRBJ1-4,CASSLSQGPATNEKLFF,TGCGCCAGCAGCTTGTCACAGGGACCCGCAACTAATGAAAAACTGTTTTTT
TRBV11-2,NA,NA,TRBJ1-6,CASSPRRFSYNSPLHF,TGTGCCAGCAGCCCCAGAAGGTTTTCCTATAATTCACCCCTCCACTTT
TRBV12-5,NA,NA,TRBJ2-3,CASALYGGASTDTQYF,TGTGCTAGTGCGCTATATGGGGGGGCTAGCACAGATACGCAGTATTTT
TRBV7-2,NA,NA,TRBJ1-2,CASSLDSSLPYGYTF,TGTGCCAGCAGCTTAGACAGTTCCCTTCCCTATGGCTACACCTTC
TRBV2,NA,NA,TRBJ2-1,CASMRGSYNEQFF,TGTGCCAGCATGCGGGGCTCCTACAATGAGCAGTTCTTC
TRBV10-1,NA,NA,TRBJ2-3,CASSVATRTDTQYF,TGCGCCAGCAGTGTGGCAACCCGCACAGATACGCAGTATTTT
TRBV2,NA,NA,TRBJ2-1,CASNIQGHLGTEQFF,TGTGCCAGCAATATCCAGGGGCACCTAGGGACTGAGCAGTTCTTC
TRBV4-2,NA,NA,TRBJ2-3,CASSQDLRFPDTQYF,TGTGCCAGCAGCCAAGATCTTCGGTTCCCAGATACGCAGTATTTT
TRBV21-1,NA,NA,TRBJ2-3,CASSPPGGGWNTDTQYF,TGTGCCAGCAGCCCCCCGGGAGGGGGGTGGAACACAGATACGCAGTATTTT
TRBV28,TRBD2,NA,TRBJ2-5,CASSLGPWGREGPGPLQETQYF,TGTGCCAGCAGTTTGGGCCCATGGGGGCGGGAGGGCCCTGGGCCTTTACAAGAGACCCAGTACTTC
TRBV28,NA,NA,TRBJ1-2,CASSLGTDYGYTF,TGTGCCAGCAGTTTGGGGACGGACTATGGCTACACCTTC
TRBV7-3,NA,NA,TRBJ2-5,CASSLSSQETQYF,TGTGCCAGCAGCTTATCCAGCCAAGAGACCCAGTACTTC
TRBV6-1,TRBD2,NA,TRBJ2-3,CASSHTLAGVNTQYF,TGTGCCAGCAGCCACACCCTAGCGGGAGTCAATACGCAGTATTTT
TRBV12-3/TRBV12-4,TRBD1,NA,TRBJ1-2,CASSPGQGDGYTF,TGTGCCAGCAGTCCAGGACAGGGGGATGGCTACACCTTC
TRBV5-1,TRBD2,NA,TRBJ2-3,CASSLELAGGKRDTQYF,TGCGCCAGCAGCTTGGAGTTAGCGGGGGGAAAAAGGGATACGCAGTATTTT
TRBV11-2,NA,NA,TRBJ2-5,CASSSGETQYF,TGTGCCAGCAGCTCCGGTGAGACCCAGTACTTC
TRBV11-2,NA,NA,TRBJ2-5,CATELGGGSETQYF,TGTGCCACCGAGCTGGGGGGCGGTTCGGAGACCCAGTACTTC
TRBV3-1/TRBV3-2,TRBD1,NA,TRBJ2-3,CASTGGDTQYF,TGTGCCAGCACAGGGGGAGATACGCAGTATTTT
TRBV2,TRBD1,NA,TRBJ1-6,CASSRTGTGRNSPLHF,TGTGCCAGCAGCCGGACCGGGACAGGGCGGAATTCACCCCTCCACTTT
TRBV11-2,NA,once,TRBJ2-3,CASRGRGAADTQYF,TGTGCCAGCAGGGGGAGGGGGGCCGCAGATACGCAGTATTTT
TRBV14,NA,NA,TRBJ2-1,CASSQDYGSQFVTEQFF,TGTGCCAGCAGCCAAGATTACGGGAGTCAGTTTGTGACTGAGCAGTTCTTC
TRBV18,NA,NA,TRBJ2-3,CASSPSLGVPTDTQYF,TGTGCCAGCTCGCCTTCTCTGGGGGTTCCGACAGATACGCAGTATTTT
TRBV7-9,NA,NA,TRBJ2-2,CASTRQIPNTGELFF,TGTGCCAGCACTCGACAGATTCCGAACACCGGGGAGCTGTTTTTT
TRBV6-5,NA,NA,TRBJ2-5,CASSYYTAQETQYF,TGTGCCAGCAGTTACTACACGGCTCAAGAGACCCAGTACTTC
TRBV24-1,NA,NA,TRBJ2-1,CATSDTGKGSSYNEQFF,TGTGCCACCAGTGACACAGGGAAAGGGAGCTCCTACAATGAGCAGTTCTTC
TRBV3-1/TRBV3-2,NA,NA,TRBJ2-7,CASSRNRGEQYF,TGTGCCAGCAGCCGGAACAGAGGCGAGCAGTACTTC